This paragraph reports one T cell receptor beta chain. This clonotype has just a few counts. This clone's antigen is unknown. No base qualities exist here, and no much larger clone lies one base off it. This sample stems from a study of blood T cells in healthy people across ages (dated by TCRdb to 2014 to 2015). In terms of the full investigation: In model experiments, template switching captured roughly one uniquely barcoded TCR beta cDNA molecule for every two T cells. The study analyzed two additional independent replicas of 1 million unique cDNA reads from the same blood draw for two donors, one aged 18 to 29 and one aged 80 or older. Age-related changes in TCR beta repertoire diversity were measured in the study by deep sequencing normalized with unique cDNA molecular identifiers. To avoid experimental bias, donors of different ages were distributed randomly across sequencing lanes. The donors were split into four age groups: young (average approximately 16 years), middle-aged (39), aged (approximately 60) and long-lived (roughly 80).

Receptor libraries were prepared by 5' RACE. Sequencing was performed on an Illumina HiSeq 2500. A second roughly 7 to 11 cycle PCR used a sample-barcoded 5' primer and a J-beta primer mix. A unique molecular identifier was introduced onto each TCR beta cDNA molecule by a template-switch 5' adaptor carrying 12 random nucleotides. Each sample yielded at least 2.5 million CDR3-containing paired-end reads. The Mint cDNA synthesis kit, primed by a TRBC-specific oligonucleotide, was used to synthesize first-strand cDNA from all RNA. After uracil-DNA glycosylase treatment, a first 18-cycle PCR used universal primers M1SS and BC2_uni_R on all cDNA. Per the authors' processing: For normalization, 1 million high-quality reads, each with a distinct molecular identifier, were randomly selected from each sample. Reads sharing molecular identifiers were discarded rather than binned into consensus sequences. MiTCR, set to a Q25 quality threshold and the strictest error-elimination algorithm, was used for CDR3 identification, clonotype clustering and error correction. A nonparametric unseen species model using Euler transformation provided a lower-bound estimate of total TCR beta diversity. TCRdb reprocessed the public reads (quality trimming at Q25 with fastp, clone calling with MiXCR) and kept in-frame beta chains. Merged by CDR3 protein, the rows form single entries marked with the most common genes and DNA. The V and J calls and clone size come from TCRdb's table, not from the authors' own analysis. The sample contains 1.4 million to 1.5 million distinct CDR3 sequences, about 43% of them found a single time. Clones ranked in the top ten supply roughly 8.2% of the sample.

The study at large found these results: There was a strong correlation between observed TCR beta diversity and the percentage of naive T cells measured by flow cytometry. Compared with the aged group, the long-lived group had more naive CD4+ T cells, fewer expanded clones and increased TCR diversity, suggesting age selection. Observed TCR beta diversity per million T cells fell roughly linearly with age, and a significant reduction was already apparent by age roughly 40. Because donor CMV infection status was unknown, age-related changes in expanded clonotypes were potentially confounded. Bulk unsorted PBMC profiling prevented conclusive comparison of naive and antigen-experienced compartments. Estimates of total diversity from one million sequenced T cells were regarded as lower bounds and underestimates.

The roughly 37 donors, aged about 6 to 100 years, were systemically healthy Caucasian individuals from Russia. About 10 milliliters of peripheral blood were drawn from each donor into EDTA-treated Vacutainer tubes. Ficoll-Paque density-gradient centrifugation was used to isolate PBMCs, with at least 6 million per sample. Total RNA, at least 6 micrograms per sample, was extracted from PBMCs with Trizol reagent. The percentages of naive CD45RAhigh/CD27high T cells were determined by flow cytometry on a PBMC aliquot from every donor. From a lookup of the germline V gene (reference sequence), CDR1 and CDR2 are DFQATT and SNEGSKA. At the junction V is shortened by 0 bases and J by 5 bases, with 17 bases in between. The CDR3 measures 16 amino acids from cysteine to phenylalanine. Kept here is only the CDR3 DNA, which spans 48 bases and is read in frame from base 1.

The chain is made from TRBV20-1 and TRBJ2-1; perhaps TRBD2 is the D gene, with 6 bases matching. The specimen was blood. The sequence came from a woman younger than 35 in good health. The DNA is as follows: TGCAGTGCTAGAGAATTCGACGGGAGAATCAACAATGAGCAGTTCTTC. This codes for CSAREFDGRINNEQFF.